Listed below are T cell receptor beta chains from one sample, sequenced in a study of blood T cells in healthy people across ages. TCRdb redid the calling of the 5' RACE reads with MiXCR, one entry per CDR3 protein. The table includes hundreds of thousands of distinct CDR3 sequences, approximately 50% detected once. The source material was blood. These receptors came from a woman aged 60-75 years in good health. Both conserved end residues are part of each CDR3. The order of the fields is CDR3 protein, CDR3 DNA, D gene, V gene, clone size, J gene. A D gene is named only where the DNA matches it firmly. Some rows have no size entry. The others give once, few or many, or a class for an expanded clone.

cdr3_aa: CSARQGTFGANVLTF
cdr3_nt: TGCAGTGCTAGACAGGGAACGTTTGGGGCCAACGTCCTGACTTTC
d_call: -
v_call: TRBV20-1
clone_size: -
j_call: TRBJ2-6

cdr3_aa: CAISESGTSGETQYF
cdr3_nt: TGTGCCATCAGTGAGTCCGGGACTAGCGGGGAGACCCAGTACTTC
d_call: TRBD2
v_call: TRBV10-3
clone_size: -
j_call: TRBJ2-5

cdr3_aa: CSAKGQRNEQYF
cdr3_nt: TGCAGTGCAAAGGGACAGCGCAATGAGCAGTACTTC
d_call: TRBD1
v_call: TRBV20-1
clone_size: -
j_call: TRBJ2-5

cdr3_aa: CSARSLALYNEQFF
cdr3_nt: TGCAGTGCTAGGTCTCTAGCCTTGTACAATGAGCAGTTCTTC
d_call: -
v_call: TRBV20-1
clone_size: -
j_call: TRBJ2-1

cdr3_aa: CASSLTVSPRAFF
cdr3_nt: TGTGCCAGCAGCTTAACCGTCTCGCCGAGAGCTTTCTTT
d_call: -
v_call: TRBV7-9
clone_size: few
j_call: TRBJ1-1

cdr3_aa: CSVEDIGGPSYNEQFF
cdr3_nt: TGCAGCGTTGAAGATATAGGGGGCCCCTCCTACAATGAGCAGTTCTTC
d_call: TRBD1
v_call: TRBV29-1
clone_size: many
j_call: TRBJ2-1

cdr3_aa: CASSLYATGNLGTGELFF
cdr3_nt: TGTGCCAGCAGTTTATATGCCACAGGGAATCTAGGGACCGGGGAGCTGTTTTTT
d_call: -
v_call: TRBV27
clone_size: few
j_call: TRBJ2-2

cdr3_aa: CASSLGSQTGYTF
cdr3_nt: TGTGCCAGCAGCTTAGGGAGTCAGACGGGCTACACCTTC
d_call: -
v_call: TRBV7-2
clone_size: -
j_call: TRBJ1-2

cdr3_aa: CASSSPAAPDTQYF
cdr3_nt: TGTGCCAGCAGCTCCCCGGCGGCTCCCGATACGCAGTATTTT
d_call: -
v_call: TRBV7-9
clone_size: -
j_call: TRBJ2-3

cdr3_aa: CAISESLRTYEQYF
cdr3_nt: TGTGCCATCAGTGAGTCGCTGCGGACCTACGAGCAGTACTTC
d_call: -
v_call: TRBV10-3
clone_size: once
j_call: TRBJ2-7

cdr3_aa: CSGMTGGTEAFF
cdr3_nt: TGCAGCGGAATGACAGGGGGTACTGAAGCTTTCTTT
d_call: TRBD1
v_call: TRBV29-1
clone_size: few
j_call: TRBJ1-1

cdr3_aa: CASSVGDGTYEQYF
cdr3_nt: TGTGCCAGCAGCGTAGGGGACGGGACCTACGAGCAGTACTTC
d_call: -
v_call: TRBV9
clone_size: few
j_call: TRBJ2-7

cdr3_aa: CASSPMGGSYEQYF
cdr3_nt: TGTGCCAGCAGCCCGATGGGAGGATCCTACGAGCAGTACTTC
d_call: -
v_call: TRBV7-2
clone_size: few
j_call: TRBJ2-7

cdr3_aa: CASSQGVASHGDTQYF
cdr3_nt: TGTGCCAGCAGCCAAGGGGTAGCCTCGCACGGAGATACGCAGTATTTT
d_call: -
v_call: TRBV4-2
clone_size: once
j_call: TRBJ2-3

cdr3_aa: CASSRGTGGNEKLFF
cdr3_nt: TGTGCCAGCTCGCGGGGGACAGGCGGAAATGAAAAACTGTTTTTT
d_call: TRBD1
v_call: TRBV18
clone_size: -
j_call: TRBJ1-4

cdr3_aa: CAIRDSSGRADTKYF
cdr3_nt: TGTGCCATCAGGGATTCTAGCGGGAGGGCAGATACGAAGTATTTT
d_call: TRBD2
v_call: TRBV10-3
clone_size: -
j_call: TRBJ2-3

cdr3_aa: CSAGGAASPYNEQFF
cdr3_nt: TGCAGTGCTGGGGGGGCGGCTAGCCCGTACAATGAGCAGTTCTTC
d_call: -
v_call: TRBV20-1
clone_size: -
j_call: TRBJ2-1

cdr3_aa: CASSPGLLNEQYF
cdr3_nt: TGTGCCAGCTCACCGGGACTACTCAATGAGCAGTACTTC
d_call: TRBD2
v_call: TRBV18
clone_size: -
j_call: TRBJ2-7

cdr3_aa: CASSRDFGYEQYF
cdr3_nt: TGCGCCAGCAGCCGGGACTTCGGCTACGAGCAGTACTTC
d_call: -
v_call: TRBV5-1
clone_size: once
j_call: TRBJ2-7

cdr3_aa: CSAAPRLGMGGYTF
cdr3_nt: TGCAGCGCGGCCCCCCGGCTGGGGATGGGGGGCTACACCTTC
d_call: -
v_call: TRBV29-1
clone_size: few
j_call: TRBJ1-2

cdr3_aa: CASSLRGGGLDEQFF
cdr3_nt: TGTGCCAGCAGCTTACGAGGAGGAGGGCTCGATGAGCAGTTCTTC
d_call: -
v_call: TRBV7-2
clone_size: few
j_call: TRBJ2-1

cdr3_aa: CANSPDSFPNYGYTF
cdr3_nt: TGCGCCAACAGCCCGGACAGTTTTCCTAACTATGGCTACACCTTC
d_call: -
v_call: TRBV5-1
clone_size: -
j_call: TRBJ1-2

cdr3_aa: CSVRQTFSSYEQYF
cdr3_nt: TGCAGCGTTCGTCAGACTTTCAGCTCCTACGAGCAGTACTTC
d_call: -
v_call: TRBV29-1
clone_size: few
j_call: TRBJ2-7

cdr3_aa: CASSQGTSGDQETQYF
cdr3_nt: TGTGCCAGCAGCCAAGGGACTAGCGGAGACCAAGAGACCCAGTACTTC
d_call: TRBD2
v_call: TRBV4-2
clone_size: few
j_call: TRBJ2-5

cdr3_aa: CATSDTLGGTSGSPDTQYF
cdr3_nt: TGTGCCACCAGTGATACACTTGGAGGGACTAGCGGGTCCCCAGATACGCAGTATTTT
d_call: TRBD2
v_call: TRBV24-1
clone_size: once
j_call: TRBJ2-3

cdr3_aa: CASRRTSGTAQNIQYF
cdr3_nt: TGTGCCAGCAGACGGACTAGCGGGACGGCCCAAAACATTCAGTACTTC
d_call: TRBD2
v_call: TRBV28
clone_size: once
j_call: TRBJ2-4

cdr3_aa: CSVVGGNYGYTF
cdr3_nt: TGCAGCGTTGTCGGCGGGAACTATGGCTACACCTTC
d_call: -
v_call: TRBV29-1
clone_size: few
j_call: TRBJ1-2

cdr3_aa: CSASFRGETQYF
cdr3_nt: TGCAGTGCTAGTTTCAGGGGAGAGACCCAGTACTTC
d_call: -
v_call: TRBV20-1
clone_size: many
j_call: TRBJ2-5

cdr3_aa: CSASVDWASYEQYF
cdr3_nt: TGCAGTGCTAGTGTGGACTGGGCCTCCTACGAGCAGTACTTC
d_call: -
v_call: TRBV20-1
clone_size: -
j_call: TRBJ2-7

cdr3_aa: CASSTPQGRGSHEQYF
cdr3_nt: TGTGCCAGCAGCACCCCCCAGGGCAGGGGGTCCCACGAGCAGTACTTC
d_call: TRBD1
v_call: TRBV7-6
clone_size: -
j_call: TRBJ2-7

cdr3_aa: CASSHGLAETTSTDTQYF
cdr3_nt: TGTGCCAGCAGCCACGGACTAGCGGAAACTACTAGCACAGATACGCAGTATTTT
d_call: TRBD2
v_call: TRBV7-2
clone_size: few
j_call: TRBJ2-3

cdr3_aa: CSARRGGKSGETQYF
cdr3_nt: TGCAGTGCTAGGAGAGGGGGAAAAAGTGGAGAGACCCAGTACTTC
d_call: -
v_call: TRBV20-1
clone_size: few
j_call: TRBJ2-5

cdr3_aa: CASSFVVGRGYPENAYEQYF
cdr3_nt: TGTGCCAGCAGTTTTGTCGTGGGCAGGGGGTACCCAGAGAACGCCTACGAGCAGTACTTC
d_call: TRBD1
v_call: TRBV28
clone_size: few
j_call: TRBJ2-7

cdr3_aa: CSARTGQQTINYGYTF
cdr3_nt: TGCAGTGCTAGGACGGGACAACAAACTATCAACTATGGCTACACCTTC
d_call: -
v_call: TRBV20-1
clone_size: -
j_call: TRBJ1-2

cdr3_aa: CSASGQGMNTEAFF
cdr3_nt: TGCAGTGCTAGTGGACAGGGCATGAACACTGAAGCTTTCTTT
d_call: TRBD1
v_call: TRBV20-1
clone_size: -
j_call: TRBJ1-1

cdr3_aa: CASRGETSGRRVQETQYF
cdr3_nt: TGTGCCAGCAGAGGGGAAACTAGCGGGAGAAGGGTCCAAGAGACCCAGTACTTC
d_call: TRBD2
v_call: TRBV7-9
clone_size: few
j_call: TRBJ2-5

cdr3_aa: CASSLDRGETDTQYF
cdr3_nt: TGCGCCAGCAGCTTGGATAGGGGGGAGACAGATACGCAGTATTTT
d_call: -
v_call: TRBV5-1
clone_size: -
j_call: TRBJ2-3

cdr3_aa: CSARDHVGTNEKLFF
cdr3_nt: TGCAGTGCTAGGGACCACGTTGGGACTAATGAAAAACTGTTTTTT
d_call: -
v_call: TRBV20-1
clone_size: -
j_call: TRBJ1-4

cdr3_aa: CSVAHLINGYTF
cdr3_nt: TGCAGCGTTGCCCATCTTATAAATGGCTACACCTTC
d_call: -
v_call: TRBV29-1
clone_size: -
j_call: TRBJ1-2

cdr3_aa: CASSQVRGRASEYNGQFF
cdr3_nt: TGTGCCAGCAGCCAAGTGCGCGGGAGGGCCTCCGAGTACAATGGGCAGTTCTTC
d_call: TRBD2
v_call: TRBV4-2
clone_size: -
j_call: TRBJ2-1

cdr3_aa: CASSRVRTDTQYF
cdr3_nt: TGTGCCAGCAGTCGGGTCCGCACAGATACGCAGTATTTT
d_call: -
v_call: TRBV2
clone_size: once
j_call: TRBJ2-3

cdr3_aa: CSARWFGQGTYEQYF
cdr3_nt: TGCAGTGCTAGATGGTTTGGGCAGGGAACCTACGAGCAGTACTTC
d_call: -
v_call: TRBV20-1
clone_size: -
j_call: TRBJ2-7

cdr3_aa: CASSLSQGAPGEQFF
cdr3_nt: TGCGCCAGCAGCTTGTCACAGGGGGCGCCGGGTGAGCAGTTCTTC
d_call: TRBD1
v_call: TRBV5-1
clone_size: -
j_call: TRBJ2-1

cdr3_aa: CASSLLLAGVPNEQYF
cdr3_nt: TGCGCCAGCAGCTTGTTACTAGCGGGAGTACCGAATGAGCAGTACTTC
d_call: TRBD2
v_call: TRBV5-1
clone_size: once
j_call: TRBJ2-5

cdr3_aa: CASSQRGTGSNEQFF
cdr3_nt: TGTGCCAGCAGCCAGAGGGGAACCGGTTCCAATGAGCAGTTCTTC
d_call: -
v_call: TRBV14
clone_size: -
j_call: TRBJ2-1

cdr3_aa: CSVGGQSNEKLFF
cdr3_nt: TGCAGCGTTGGGGGACAGTCTAATGAAAAACTGTTTTTT
d_call: TRBD1
v_call: TRBV29-1
clone_size: -
j_call: TRBJ1-4

cdr3_aa: CASRDSGSFYEQYF
cdr3_nt: TGTGCCAGCAGGGATAGCGGGAGTTTCTACGAGCAGTACTTC
d_call: TRBD2
v_call: TRBV2
clone_size: -
j_call: TRBJ2-7

cdr3_aa: CASSQDPSIRKQYF
cdr3_nt: TGCGCCAGCAGCCAAGACCCTTCAATACGGAAGCAGTACTTC
d_call: -
v_call: TRBV4-3
clone_size: -
j_call: TRBJ2-7

cdr3_aa: CASSVAKGQPPYEQYF
cdr3_nt: TGTGCCAGCAGTGTGGCGAAGGGGCAGCCCCCCTACGAGCAGTACTTC
d_call: -
v_call: TRBV6-1
clone_size: -
j_call: TRBJ2-7

cdr3_aa: CASSRPGLAGAPTYF
cdr3_nt: TGTGCCAGCAGTAGACCGGGACTAGCGGGAGCCCCCACGTACTTC
d_call: TRBD2
v_call: TRBV7-2
clone_size: -
j_call: TRBJ2-5

cdr3_aa: CASSERTANTEAFF
cdr3_nt: TGTGCCAGCAGTGAGAGGACGGCGAACACTGAAGCTTTCTTT
d_call: -
v_call: TRBV6-1
clone_size: once
j_call: TRBJ1-1

cdr3_aa: CASSLRVKQGTNSPLHF
cdr3_nt: TGTGCCAGCAGCTTACGCGTAAAACAGGGGACGAATTCACCCCTCCACTTT
d_call: TRBD1
v_call: TRBV7-9
clone_size: -
j_call: TRBJ1-6

cdr3_aa: CASSLVEEGGEQFF
cdr3_nt: TGTGCCAGCAGCTTAGTGGAAGAGGGTGGTGAGCAGTTCTTC
d_call: -
v_call: TRBV7-7
clone_size: -
j_call: TRBJ2-1

cdr3_aa: CASSQDPGRSEQYF
cdr3_nt: TGTGCCAGCAGCCAAGATCCGGGGAGGAGCGAGCAGTACTTC
d_call: -
v_call: TRBV4-2
clone_size: -
j_call: TRBJ2-7

cdr3_aa: CASSPGQGGLQPQHF
cdr3_nt: TGTGCCAGCAGTCCCGGACAGGGAGGGCTTCAGCCCCAGCATTTT
d_call: TRBD1
v_call: TRBV2
clone_size: -
j_call: TRBJ1-5

cdr3_aa: CASSLGQGKDSPLHF
cdr3_nt: TGTGCCAGCAGCTTAGGACAGGGGAAGGACTCACCCCTCCACTTT
d_call: TRBD1
v_call: TRBV7-2
clone_size: few
j_call: TRBJ1-6

cdr3_aa: CASSPGYEQYF
cdr3_nt: TGTGCCAGCAGCCCCGGCTACGAGCAGTACTTC
d_call: -
v_call: TRBV7-2
clone_size: many
j_call: TRBJ2-7

cdr3_aa: CSARESPDAYNEQFF
cdr3_nt: TGCAGTGCTAGAGAGTCCCCCGACGCATACAATGAGCAGTTCTTC
d_call: -
v_call: TRBV20-1
clone_size: -
j_call: TRBJ2-1

cdr3_aa: CASSGSDGEKLFF
cdr3_nt: TGTGCCAGCAGTGGCTCCGATGGTGAAAAACTGTTTTTT
d_call: -
v_call: TRBV12-3/TRBV12-4
clone_size: few
j_call: TRBJ1-4

cdr3_aa: CASSRDATSYNEQFF
cdr3_nt: TGTGCCAGCTCCCGGGACGCGACCTCCTACAATGAGCAGTTCTTC
d_call: -
v_call: TRBV2
clone_size: -
j_call: TRBJ2-1